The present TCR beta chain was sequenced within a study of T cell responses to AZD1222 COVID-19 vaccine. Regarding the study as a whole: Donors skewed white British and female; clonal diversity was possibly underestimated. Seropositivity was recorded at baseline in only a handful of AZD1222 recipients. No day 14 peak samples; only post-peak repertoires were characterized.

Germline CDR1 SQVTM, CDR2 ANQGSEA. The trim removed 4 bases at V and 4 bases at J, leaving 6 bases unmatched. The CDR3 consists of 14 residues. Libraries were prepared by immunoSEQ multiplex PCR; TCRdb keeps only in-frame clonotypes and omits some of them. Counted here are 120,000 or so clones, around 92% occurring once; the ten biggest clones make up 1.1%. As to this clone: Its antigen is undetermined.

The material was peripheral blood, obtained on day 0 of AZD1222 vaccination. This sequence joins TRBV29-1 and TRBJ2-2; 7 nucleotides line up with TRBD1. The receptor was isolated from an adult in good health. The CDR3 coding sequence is TGCAGCGTTGTGGGACAGCCAGGCACCGGGGAGCTGTTTTTT. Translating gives CSVVGQPGTGELFF.